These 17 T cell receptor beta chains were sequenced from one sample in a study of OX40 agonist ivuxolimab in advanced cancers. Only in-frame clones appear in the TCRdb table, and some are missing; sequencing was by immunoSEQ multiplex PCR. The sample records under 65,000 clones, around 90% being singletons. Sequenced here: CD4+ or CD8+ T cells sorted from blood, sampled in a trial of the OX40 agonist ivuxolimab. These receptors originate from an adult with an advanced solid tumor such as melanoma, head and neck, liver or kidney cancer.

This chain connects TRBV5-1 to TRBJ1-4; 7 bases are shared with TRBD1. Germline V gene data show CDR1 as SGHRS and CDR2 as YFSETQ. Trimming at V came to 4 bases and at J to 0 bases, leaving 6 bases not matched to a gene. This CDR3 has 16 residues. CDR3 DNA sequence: TGCGCCAGCAGCGCCGGGGACAGAACAACTAATGAAAAACTGTTTTTT. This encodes CASSAGDRTTNEKLFF. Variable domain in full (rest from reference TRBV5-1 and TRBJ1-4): KAGVTQTPRYLIKTRGQQVTLSCSPISGHRSVSWYQQTPGQGLQFLFEYFSETQRNKGNFPGRFSGRQFSNSRSEMNVSTLELGDSALYLCASSAGDRTTNEKLFFGSGTQLSVL.

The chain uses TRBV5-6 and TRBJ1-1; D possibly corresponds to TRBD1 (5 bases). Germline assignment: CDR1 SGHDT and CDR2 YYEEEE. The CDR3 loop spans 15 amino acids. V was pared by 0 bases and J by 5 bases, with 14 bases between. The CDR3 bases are TGTGCCAGCAGCTTGGGCCCTGGGGGTTATACTGAAGCTTTCTTT. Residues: CASSLGPGGYTEAFF.

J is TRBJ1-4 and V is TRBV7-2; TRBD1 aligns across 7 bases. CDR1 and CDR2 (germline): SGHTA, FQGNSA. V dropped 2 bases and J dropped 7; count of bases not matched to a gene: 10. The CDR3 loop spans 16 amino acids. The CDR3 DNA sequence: TGTGCCAGCAGCTTAAGGCCCCCACAGGGGTCTGAAAAACTGTTTTTT. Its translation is CASSLRPPQGSEKLFF.

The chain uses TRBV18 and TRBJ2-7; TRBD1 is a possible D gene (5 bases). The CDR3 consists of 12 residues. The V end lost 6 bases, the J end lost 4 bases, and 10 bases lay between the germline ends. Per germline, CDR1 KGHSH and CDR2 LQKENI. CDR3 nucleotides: TGTGCCAGCTCCGCGAAGGGGTACGAGCAGTACTTC. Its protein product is CASSAKGYEQYF.

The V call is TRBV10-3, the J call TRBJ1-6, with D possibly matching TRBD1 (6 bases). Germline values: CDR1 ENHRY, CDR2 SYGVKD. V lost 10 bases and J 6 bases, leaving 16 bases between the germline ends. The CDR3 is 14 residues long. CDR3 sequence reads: CATTGTAVNSPLHF. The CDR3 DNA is TGTGCCACCACAGGGACTGCAGTTAATTCACCCCTCCACTTT.

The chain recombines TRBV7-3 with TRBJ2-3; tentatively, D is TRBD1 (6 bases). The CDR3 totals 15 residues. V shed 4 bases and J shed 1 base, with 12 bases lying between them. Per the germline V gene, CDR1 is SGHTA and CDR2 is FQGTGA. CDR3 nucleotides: TGTGCCAGCAGCTCCAGGGGTCGGGGCACAGATACGCAGTATTTT. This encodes CASSSRGRGTDTQYF.

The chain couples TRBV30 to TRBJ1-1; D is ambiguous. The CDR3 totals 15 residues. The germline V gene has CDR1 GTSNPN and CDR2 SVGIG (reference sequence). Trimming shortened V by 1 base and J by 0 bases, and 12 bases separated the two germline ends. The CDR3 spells CAWSDLAWMNTEAFF. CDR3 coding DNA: TGTGCCTGGAGTGATCTCGCCTGGATGAACACTGAAGCTTTCTTT.

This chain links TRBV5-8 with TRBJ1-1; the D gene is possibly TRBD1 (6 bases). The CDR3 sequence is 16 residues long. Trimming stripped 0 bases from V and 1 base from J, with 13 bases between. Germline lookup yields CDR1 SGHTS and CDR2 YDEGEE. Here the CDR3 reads CASSLGSVGGNTEAFF. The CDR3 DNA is TGTGCCAGCAGCTTGGGGTCTGTAGGGGGGAACACTGAAGCTTTCTTT.

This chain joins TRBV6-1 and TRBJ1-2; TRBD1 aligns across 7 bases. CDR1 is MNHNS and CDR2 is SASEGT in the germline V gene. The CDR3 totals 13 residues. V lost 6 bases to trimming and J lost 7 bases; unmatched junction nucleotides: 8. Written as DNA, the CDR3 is TGTGCCAGCAGGGACGGACAGGTCGGTGGCTACACCTTC. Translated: CASRDGQVGGYTF.

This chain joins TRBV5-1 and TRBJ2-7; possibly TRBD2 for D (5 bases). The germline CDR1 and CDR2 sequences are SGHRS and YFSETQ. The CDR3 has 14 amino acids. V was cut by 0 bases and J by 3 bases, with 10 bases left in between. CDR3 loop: CASSLVAEGYEQYF. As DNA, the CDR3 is TGCGCCAGCAGCTTGGTGGCTGAGGGCTACGAGCAGTACTTC.

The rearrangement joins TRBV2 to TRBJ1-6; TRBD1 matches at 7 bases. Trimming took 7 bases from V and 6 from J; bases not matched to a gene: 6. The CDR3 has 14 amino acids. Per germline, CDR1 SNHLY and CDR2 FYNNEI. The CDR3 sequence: CASNPGQINSPLHF. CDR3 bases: TGTGCCAGCAATCCGGGACAGATTAATTCACCCCTCCACTTT.

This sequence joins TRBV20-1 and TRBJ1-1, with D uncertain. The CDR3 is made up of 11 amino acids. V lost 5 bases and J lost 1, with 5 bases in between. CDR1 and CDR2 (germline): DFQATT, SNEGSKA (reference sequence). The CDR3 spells CSALQNTEAFF. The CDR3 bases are TGCAGTGCTCTACAGAACACTGAAGCTTTCTTT.

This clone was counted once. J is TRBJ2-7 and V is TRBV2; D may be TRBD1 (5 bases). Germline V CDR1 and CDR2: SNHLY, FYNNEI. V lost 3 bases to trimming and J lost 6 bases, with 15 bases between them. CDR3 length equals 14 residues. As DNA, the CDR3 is TGTGCCAGCAGTGATCTAGTGGGGCCTGGCGAGCAGTACTTC. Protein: CASSDLVGPGEQYF.

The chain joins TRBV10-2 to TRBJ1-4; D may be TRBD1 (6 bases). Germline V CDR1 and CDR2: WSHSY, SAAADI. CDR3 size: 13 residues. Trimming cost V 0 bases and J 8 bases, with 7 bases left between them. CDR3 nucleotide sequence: TGCGCCAGCAGTGAGTCGAGGGGGGAAAAACTGTTTTTT. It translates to CASSESRGEKLFF.

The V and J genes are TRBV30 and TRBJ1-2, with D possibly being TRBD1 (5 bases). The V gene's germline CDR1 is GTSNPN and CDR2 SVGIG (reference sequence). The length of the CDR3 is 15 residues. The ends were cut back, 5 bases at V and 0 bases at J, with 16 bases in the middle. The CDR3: CAWLHGGFSNYGYTF. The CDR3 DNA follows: TGTGCCTGGCTGCATGGGGGGTTCTCTAACTATGGCTACACCTTC.

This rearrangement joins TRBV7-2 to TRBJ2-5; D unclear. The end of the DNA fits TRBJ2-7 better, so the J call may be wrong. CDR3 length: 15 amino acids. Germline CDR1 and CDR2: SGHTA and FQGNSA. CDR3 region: CASSLAGPVSYEQYF. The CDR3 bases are TGTGCCAGCAGCTTAGCCGGCCCCGTAAGCTACGAGCAGTACTTC.

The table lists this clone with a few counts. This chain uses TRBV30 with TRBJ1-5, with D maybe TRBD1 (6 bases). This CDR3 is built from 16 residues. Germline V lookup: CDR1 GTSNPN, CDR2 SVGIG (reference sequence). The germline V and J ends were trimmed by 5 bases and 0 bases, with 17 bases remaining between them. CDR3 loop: CAWGLDSPYSNQPQHF. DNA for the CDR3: TGTGCCTGGGGATTGGACAGCCCCTATAGCAATCAGCCCCAGCATTTT.